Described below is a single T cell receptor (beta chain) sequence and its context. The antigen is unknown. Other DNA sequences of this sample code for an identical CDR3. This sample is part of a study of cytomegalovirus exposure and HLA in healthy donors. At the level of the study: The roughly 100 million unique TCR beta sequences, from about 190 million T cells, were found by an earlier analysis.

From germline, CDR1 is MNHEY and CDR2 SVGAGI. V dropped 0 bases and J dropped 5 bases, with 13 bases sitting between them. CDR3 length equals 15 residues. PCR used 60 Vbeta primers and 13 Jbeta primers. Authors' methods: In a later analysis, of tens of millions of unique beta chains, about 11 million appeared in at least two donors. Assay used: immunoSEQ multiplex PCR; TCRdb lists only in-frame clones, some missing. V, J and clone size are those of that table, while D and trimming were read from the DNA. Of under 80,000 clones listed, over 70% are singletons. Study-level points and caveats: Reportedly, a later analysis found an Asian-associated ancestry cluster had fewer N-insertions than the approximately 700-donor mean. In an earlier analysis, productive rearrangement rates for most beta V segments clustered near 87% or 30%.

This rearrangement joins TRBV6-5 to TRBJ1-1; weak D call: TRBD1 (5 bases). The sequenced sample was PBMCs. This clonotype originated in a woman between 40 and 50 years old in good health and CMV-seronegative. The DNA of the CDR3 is TGTGCCAGCAGTTACTCGACGGGGGGAGGGACTGAAGCTTTCTTT. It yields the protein CASSYSTGGGTEAFF.